The 11 T cell receptor beta chains below all came from one sample that was sequenced in a study of T cell responses to AZD1222 COVID-19 vaccine. Profiling relied on immunoSEQ multiplex PCR, and the TCRdb table lists in-frame clones only, not all of them. The repertoire holds roughly 200,000 clones, 90% to 95% seen once, with 3.6% in the top ten. Source: peripheral blood, taken 28 days after the second dose of the MenACWY control vaccine. These receptor sequences come from an adult who received the MenACWY meningococcal vaccine as a control.

V usage is TRBV5-1 and J usage is TRBJ2-1; TRBD2 aligns across 12 bases. There are 13 residues in the CDR3. The V segment lost 9 bases and the J segment 9 bases; nucleotides outside the gene matches: 7. Germline assignment: CDR1 SGHRS and CDR2 YFSETQ. The CDR3, as DNA: TGCGCCACCGGACTAGCGGGAAGAGGTGAGCAGTTCTTC. Protein sequence: CATGLAGRGEQFF. Looking up the rest from reference TRBV5-1 and TRBJ2-1 gives the full variable domain: KAGVTQTPRYLIKTRGQQVTLSCSPISGHRSVSWYQQTPGQGLQFLFEYFSETQRNKGNFPGRFSGRQFSNSRSEMNVSTLELGDSALYLCATGLAGRGEQFFGPGTRLTVL.

J is TRBJ1-1 and V is TRBV9, with 7 nucleotides matching TRBD1. From germline, CDR1 is SGDLS and CDR2 YYNGEE. Trimming took 3 bases from V and 0 from J; bases not matched to a gene: 2. The CDR3 loop spans 14 amino acids. The CDR3 loop reads CASSEQGMNTEAFF. The CDR3 DNA is TGTGCCAGCAGCGAACAGGGGATGAACACTGAAGCTTTCTTT.

The V and J genes are TRBV28 and TRBJ1-1; 12 bases line up with TRBD1. The germline V gene encodes CDR1 MDHEN and CDR2 SYDVKM. The CDR3 is 16 residues long. J was trimmed by 1 base and V by 6 bases; bases with no gene match: 6. As DNA, the CDR3 is TGTGCCAGCAGGGAGGGACAGGGGGCACGGAACACTGAAGCTTTCTTT. Translated: CASREGQGARNTEAFF.

The chain combines TRBV14 with TRBJ1-2; D call uncertain. The CDR3 sequence is 13 residues long. CDR1 is SGHDN and CDR2 is FVKESK in the germline V gene. Trimming left V 0 bases short and J 2 bases short, with 4 bases between. The chain's CDR3 is CASSQEVNYGYTF. CDR3 DNA sequence: TGTGCCAGCAGCCAAGAGGTGAACTATGGCTACACCTTC.

The chain couples TRBV6-2 or TRBV6-3 to TRBJ2-4; the match to TRBD1 covers 10 bases. CDR3 length: 13 residues. Germline V gene lookup returns CDR1 MNHEY and CDR2 SVGEGT. The junction had 3 bases not matched to a gene; V was cut back by 5 bases and J by 8 bases. CDR3 DNA sequence: TGTGCCAGCAGTACCGGGACAGGGGACATTCAGTACTTC. This encodes CASSTGTGDIQYF.

The chain has TRBV2 and TRBJ2-3; D gene unclear. There are 13 residues in the CDR3. Trimming pared 1 base from V and 3 bases from J, leaving 5 bases between. Germline CDR1 is SNHLY and CDR2 is FYNNEI. The CDR3 coding sequence is TGTGCCAGCAGTGAAGGTAGGACAGATACGCAGTATTTT. Translation gives CASSEGRTDTQYF.

V and J are TRBV3-1 (or the pseudogene TRBV3-2) and TRBJ2-7, with 7 bases fitting TRBD2. V lost 3 bases, J lost 5 bases, and 13 bases stayed unmatched. CDR1 and CDR2 (germline): LGHDT, YNNKEL (reference sequence). This CDR3 has 16 amino acids. This CDR3 is CASSQGSSSGVDEQYF. CDR3 DNA sequence: TGTGCCAGCAGCCAGGGGTCTTCCAGCGGGGTCGACGAGCAGTACTTC.

V gene TRBV25-1 combines with J gene TRBJ2-7; possible D gene TRBD2, 6 bases. The CDR3 sequence is 15 residues long. Germline V gene data show CDR1 as MGHDK and CDR2 as SYGVNS. Trimming took off 5 bases at V and 3 bases at J, with 17 bases between the two ends. The CDR3 sequence: CASSKQAASDYEQYF. The CDR3 coding sequence is TGTGCCAGCAGTAAACAAGCGGCTAGCGACTACGAGCAGTACTTC.

About this clone: Additional DNA sequences in this sample encode the identical CDR3. The chain combines TRBV27 with TRBJ1-5; 10 bases align to TRBD1. The CDR3 covers 15 residues. Germline lookup yields CDR1 MNHEY and CDR2 SMNVEV (reference sequence). Trimming at V came to 5 bases and at J to 2 bases, leaving 3 bases not matched to a gene. The CDR3 DNA reads as TGTGCCAGCAGTACGGGGACAGGGGGCAATCAGCCCCAGCATTTT. Translated, it gives CASSTGTGGNQPQHF.

This clone has only one observation. This chain links TRBV3-1 (or the pseudogene TRBV3-2) with TRBJ2-1; no clear D. From germline, CDR1 is LGHDT and CDR2 YNNKEL (reference sequence). The CDR3 runs 12 residues. Trimming shortened V by 8 bases and J by 4 bases, and 9 bases separated the two germline ends. The CDR3 loop reads CASSRVYNEQFF. The CDR3 coding sequence is TGTGCCAGCTCCCGTGTATACAATGAGCAGTTCTTC.

V usage is TRBV18 and J usage is TRBJ1-5; D possibly corresponds to TRBD1 (5 bases). Trimming pared 3 bases from V and 1 base from J, leaving 16 bases between. The CDR3 runs 17 residues. Germline lookup yields CDR1 KGHSH and CDR2 LQKENI. The DNA of the CDR3 is TGTGCCAGCTCACCCCCGACGGAGGGGTTGAGCAATCAGCCCCAGCATTTT. This translates into CASSPPTEGLSNQPQHF.